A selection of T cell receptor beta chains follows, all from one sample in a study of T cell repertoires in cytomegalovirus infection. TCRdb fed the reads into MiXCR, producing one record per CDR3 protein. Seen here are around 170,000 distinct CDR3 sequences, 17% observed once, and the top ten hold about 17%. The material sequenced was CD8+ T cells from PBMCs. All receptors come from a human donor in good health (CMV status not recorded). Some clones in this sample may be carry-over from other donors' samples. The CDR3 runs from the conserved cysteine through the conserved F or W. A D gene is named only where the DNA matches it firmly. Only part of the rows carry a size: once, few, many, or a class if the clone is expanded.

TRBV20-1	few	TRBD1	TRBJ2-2	TGCAGTGCTCAGGACAGGGACACCGGGGAGCTGTTTTTT	CSAQDRDTGELFF
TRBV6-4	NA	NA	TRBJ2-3	TGTGCCAGCAGTGGAGGGAGTAGCACAGATACGCAGTATTTT	CASSGGSSTDTQYF
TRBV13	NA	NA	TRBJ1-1	TGTGCCAGCAGCGCCCGGGACAAGAACACTGAAGCTTTCTTT	CASSARDKNTEAFF
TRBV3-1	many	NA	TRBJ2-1	TGTGCCAGCAGCCAAGATAAGGGGGAGGGCTTCATAAATGAGCAGTTCTTC	CASSQDKGEGFINEQFF
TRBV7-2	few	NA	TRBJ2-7	TGTGCCAGCAGCTTAAGGCAGGGCGACGGCGAGCAGTACTTC	CASSLRQGDGEQYF
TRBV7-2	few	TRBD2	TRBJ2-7	TGTGCCAGCAGCTTAGGAGCGGGGGGAGCCTACGAGCAGTACTTC	CASSLGAGGAYEQYF
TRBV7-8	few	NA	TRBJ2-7	TGTGCCAGCAGCTTCAGTGGGGGGAAGTACGAGCAGTACTTC	CASSFSGGKYEQYF
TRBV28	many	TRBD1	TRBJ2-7	TGTGCCACCCAATCACTGGTCGGGACAGGGACCTACGAGCAGTACTTC	CATQSLVGTGTYEQYF
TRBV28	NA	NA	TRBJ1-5	TGTGCCAGCAGTTTAGATCTGGGAAATCAGCCCCAGCATTTT	CASSLDLGNQPQHF
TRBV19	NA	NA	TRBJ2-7	TGTGCCAGTAGTCCATCCCGGGGGCGCGAGCAGTACTTC	CASSPSRGREQYF
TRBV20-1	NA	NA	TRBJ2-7	TGCAGTGCTAGAGACCAGGCCGGCTACGAGCAGTACTTC	CSARDQAGYEQYF
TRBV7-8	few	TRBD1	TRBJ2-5	TGTGCCAGCAGCTCCCACAGGGGGCCTCTCCAAGAGACCCAGTACTTC	CASSSHRGPLQETQYF
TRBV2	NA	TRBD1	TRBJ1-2	TGTGCCAGCAGTGACAGGGGGCTGAGCTACACCTTC	CASSDRGLSYTF
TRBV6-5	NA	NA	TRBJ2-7	TGTGCCAGCAGTCATGTGACGGTCTTGGGAGAGCAGTACTTC	CASSHVTVLGEQYF
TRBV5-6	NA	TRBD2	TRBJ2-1	TGTGCCAGCAGTCCGGGACGGCGGGAGAATGAGCAGTTCTTC	CASSPGRRENEQFF
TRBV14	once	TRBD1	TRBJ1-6	TGTGCCAGCAGCCACGGGACAGCGAAAAATTCACCCCTCCACTTT	CASSHGTAKNSPLHF
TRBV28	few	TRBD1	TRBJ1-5	TGTGCCAGCAGTTTTTACAGGGGGCCAGTACAGCCCCAGCATTTT	CASSFYRGPVQPQHF
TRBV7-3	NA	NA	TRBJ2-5	TGTGCCAGCAGCTTCCTCGGGGTACCCCAAGAGACCCAGTACTTC	CASSFLGVPQETQYF
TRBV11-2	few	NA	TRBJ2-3	TGTGCCAGCAGCCCAGCTGCGTGGGGCCCAGATACGCAGTATTTT	CASSPAAWGPDTQYF
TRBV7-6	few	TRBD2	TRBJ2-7	TGTGCCAGCAGCTTAAGGCCAGCGGGGCCCTCCTACGAGCAGTACTTC	CASSLRPAGPSYEQYF
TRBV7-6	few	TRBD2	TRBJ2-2	TGTGCCAGCAGCCCAACGGGGGGGAACACCGGGGAGCTGTTTTTT	CASSPTGGNTGELFF
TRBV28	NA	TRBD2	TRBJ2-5	TGTGCCAGCAGTTCACCCGGGACTAGCGGGCGCCTCAACCAAGAGACCCAGTACTTC	CASSSPGTSGRLNQETQYF
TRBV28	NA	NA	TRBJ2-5	TGTGCCAGCAGTTTATCAACGGGCGCCTGGGAAGAGACCCAGTACTTC	CASSLSTGAWEETQYF
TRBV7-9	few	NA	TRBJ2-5	TGTGCCAGCAGCTTAGCGGGAGTCCAAGAGACCCAGTACTTC	CASSLAGVQETQYF
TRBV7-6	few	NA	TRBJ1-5	TGTGCCAGCAGCCAGCTTAGCAATCAGCCCCAGCATTTT	CASSQLSNQPQHF
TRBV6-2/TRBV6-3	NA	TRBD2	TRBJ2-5	TGTGCCAGCAGGGAGACTGGACTAGCGGGAGAGGAGTCAGAGACCCAGTACTTC	CASRETGLAGEESETQYF
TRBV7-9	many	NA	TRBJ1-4	TGTGCCAGCAGCTTGGAAAAACTGTTTTTT	CASSLEKLFF
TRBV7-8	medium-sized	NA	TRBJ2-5	TGTGCCAGCAGCTTAGCGTCCGGACAACAAGAGACCCAGTACTTC	CASSLASGQQETQYF
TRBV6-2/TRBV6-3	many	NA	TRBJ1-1	TGTGCCAGCAGCCCTAGCCTGAACACTGAAGCTTTCTTT	CASSPSLNTEAFF
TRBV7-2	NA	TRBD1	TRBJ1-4	TGTGCCAGCAGCCCAGGGCCAGGGACAGGGAATGAAAAACTGTTTTTT	CASSPGPGTGNEKLFF
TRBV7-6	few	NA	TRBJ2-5	TGTGCCAGCAGCTCCCCGGGACGGAGGTACCAAGAGACCCAGTACTTC	CASSSPGRRYQETQYF
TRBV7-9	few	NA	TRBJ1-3	TGTGCCAGCGGGACCATGAAAGGAAACACCATATATTTT	CASGTMKGNTIYF
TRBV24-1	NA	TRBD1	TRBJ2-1	TGTGCCACCGTGGGGCAACAGGGGGCGGATGAGCAGTTCTTC	CATVGQQGADEQFF
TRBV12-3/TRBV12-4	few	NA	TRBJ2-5	TGTGCCAGCAGCCCGGGGAGTAGCCGGGAGACCCAGTACTTC	CASSPGSSRETQYF
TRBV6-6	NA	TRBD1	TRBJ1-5	TGTGCCATCCGACAGGGGCCCCCTTATCAGCCCCAGCATTTT	CAIRQGPPYQPQHF
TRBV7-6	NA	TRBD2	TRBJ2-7	TGTGCCAGCAGCTTAACTAGCGGGGACGAGCAGTACTTC	CASSLTSGDEQYF
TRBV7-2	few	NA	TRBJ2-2	TGTGCCAGCACTTTACTAGAGGGGATGAACACCGGGGAGCTGTTTTTT	CASTLLEGMNTGELFF
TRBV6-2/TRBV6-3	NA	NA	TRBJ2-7	TGTGCCAGCAGTTACTCAGTCCCGATTACGTCCGAGCAGTACTTC	CASSYSVPITSEQYF
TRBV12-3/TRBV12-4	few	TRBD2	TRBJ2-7	TGTGCCAGCAGTATATCGACTAGCGGGAGCTACGAGCAGTACTTC	CASSISTSGSYEQYF
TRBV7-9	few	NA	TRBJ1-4	TGTGCCAGCCGGGAAGCAACTAATGAAAAACTGTTTTTT	CASREATNEKLFF
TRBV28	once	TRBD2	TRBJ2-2	TGTGCCAGCAGTTTCCTAGCGGGCACCGGGGAGCTGTTTTTT	CASSFLAGTGELFF
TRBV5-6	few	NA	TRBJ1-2	TGTGCCAGCAGCGGTACCGGGACCTACTATGGCTACACCTTC	CASSGTGTYYGYTF
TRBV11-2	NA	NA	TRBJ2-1	TGTGCCAGCAGCCCAGCAAGCGGGCCTTCCTACAATGAGCAGTTCTTC	CASSPASGPSYNEQFF
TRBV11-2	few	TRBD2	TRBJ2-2	TGTGCCAGCAGCCCCACCCCCGTTGGACTAGCAACCGGGGAGCTGTTTTTT	CASSPTPVGLATGELFF
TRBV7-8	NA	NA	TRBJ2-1	TGTGCTGGGGGAGGAAAGTCCAATGAGCAGTTCTTC	CAGGGKSNEQFF